A selection of T cell receptor beta chains follows, all from one sample in a study of blood T cell repertoires in COVID-19. Method: immunoSEQ multiplex PCR; TCRdb's copy keeps in-frame clones and lacks some. Of 300,000 to 450,000 clones in the sample, around 87% were seen once. The material sequenced was peripheral blood. These receptors all stem from a human donor in a cohort sampled during active COVID-19. Both conserved end residues are part of each CDR3.

V gene: TRBV27; CDR3 length: 16; CDR3 protein: CASSFLDRGPTDTQYF
V gene: TRBV10-3; CDR3 length: 11; CDR3 protein: CATGSHNEQFF
V gene: TRBV5-4; CDR3 length: 16; CDR3 protein: CASSQGLAGETVTQYF
V gene: TRBV4-2; CDR3 length: 15; CDR3 protein: CASSQGGGRGETQYF
V gene: TRBV2; CDR3 length: 14; CDR3 protein: CASSEADWQGQAFF
V gene: TRBV30; CDR3 length: 15; CDR3 protein: CAWSSGTGGTGELFF
V gene: TRBV28; CDR3 length: 16; CDR3 protein: CASSLFGLAGVYEQYF
V gene: TRBV11-2; CDR3 length: 15; CDR3 protein: CASSLDRVDTGELFF
V gene: TRBV3-1/TRBV3-2; CDR3 length: 13; CDR3 protein: CASSHGQGLGYTF
V gene: TRBV4-1; CDR3 length: 14; CDR3 protein: CASSQVGSSYEQYF
V gene: TRBV5-1; CDR3 length: 15; CDR3 protein: CASSFGVASTDTQYF
V gene: TRBV4-1; CDR3 length: 17; CDR3 protein: CASSQPYQEGADTEAFF
V gene: TRBV5-1; CDR3 length: 13; CDR3 protein: CASSLDRGYEQYF
V gene: TRBV20-1; CDR3 length: 15; CDR3 protein: CSASWSGGDYNEQFF
V gene: TRBV3-1/TRBV3-2; CDR3 length: 12; CDR3 protein: CASSHPLDTQYF
V gene: TRBV11-2; CDR3 length: 14; CDR3 protein: CASSLGRVDEKLFF
V gene: TRBV4-1; CDR3 length: 16; CDR3 protein: CASSQVARDSGNTIYF
V gene: TRBV7-8; CDR3 length: 13; CDR3 protein: CASSLASSFEQYF
V gene: TRBV11-2; CDR3 length: 13; CDR3 protein: CASSLGVQETQYF
V gene: TRBV3-1/TRBV3-2; CDR3 length: 14; CDR3 protein: CASSHAPVAGTQYF
V gene: TRBV7-5; CDR3 length: 18; CDR3 protein: CARSLGRSASGSSQEQYF
V gene: TRBV2; CDR3 length: 18; CDR3 protein: CASSESLVGTTSGETQYF
V gene: TRBV5-6; CDR3 length: 16; CDR3 protein: CASSVLRGAGSYEQYF
V gene: TRBV2; CDR3 length: 14; CDR3 protein: CATYGGGGAETQYF
V gene: TRBV30; CDR3 length: 16; CDR3 protein: CAWRRGLGQGATEAFF
V gene: TRBV7-9; CDR3 length: 14; CDR3 protein: CASSLAGGPNTQYF
V gene: TRBV6-5; CDR3 length: 16; CDR3 protein: CASSYGTGPSYNEQFF
V gene: TRBV6-5; CDR3 length: 14; CDR3 protein: CASRRTGHPDTQYF
V gene: TRBV5-1; CDR3 length: 15; CDR3 protein: CASSNGQDFYNEQFF